The clone carrying this T cell receptor beta chain has at least ten counts. The data originate from a study of T cells in Graves' hyperthyroidism and ophthalmopathy. Study context: Sampling of peripheral blood happened at initial diagnosis, prior to any treatment.

Ophthalmopathy patients showed a Clinical Activity Score of at least 3, NOSPECS grade of at least 4 and duration under 3 months. Used for diagnoses were clinical symptoms, serum thyroxine and TRAb, thyroid ultrasound and orbital computed tomography. Trimming pared 6 bases from V and 3 bases from J, leaving 12 bases between. The CDR3 runs 14 residues. CDR1 and CDR2 (germline): MDHEN, SYDVKM. Amplified regions were TCR beta CDR3 sequences from RNA transcripts. TCR CDR3 underwent first-round RT-PCR with the HTBI primer set. TCRdb fed the multiplex PCR reads into MiXCR, producing one record per CDR3 protein. The table includes 240,000 or so distinct CDR3 sequences, less than 20% detected once.

This chain links TRBV28 with TRBJ1-5; D gene unclear. The sequenced sample was blood. This TCR came from a woman aged 18 to 35 with Graves' ophthalmopathy. The CDR3 DNA reads as TGTGCCAGCAGCTTGGGAGGGTTCAATCAGCCCCAGCATTTT. Translating it yields CASSLGGFNQPQHF.